The 21 T cell receptor beta chains below were found in one sample sequenced in a study of T cells in Graves' hyperthyroidism and ophthalmopathy. The TCR beta CDR3 regions underwent amplification using RNA transcripts as the source. The primer set for the first-round RT-PCR of the TCR CDR3 was HTBI. TCRdb reprocessed the multiplex PCR reads with MiXCR, giving one entry per CDR3 protein. The table shows some 800,000 distinct CDR3 sequences, with 38% occurring only once. The sample taken for sequencing was blood. The receptors come from a man aged 18 to 30 with Graves' hyperthyroidism.

This clonotype was found many times. This chain connects TRBV19 to TRBJ2-2; 7 bases are a match to TRBD2. Unmatched junction bases numbered 10, after V lost 7 bases and J lost 5 bases. The CDR3 has 15 residues. In germline, CDR1 is LNHDA, CDR2 SQIVND (reference sequence). CDR3 DNA sequence: TGTGCCAGTATCAGCGGGATGGGCCAGACCGGGGAGCTGTTTTTT. It yields the protein CASISGMGQTGELFF.

This clonotype was seen repeatedly, ten times or more. V and J are TRBV29-1 and TRBJ1-2, with D unresolved. From germline, CDR1 is SQVTM and CDR2 ANQGSEA. The CDR3 contains 10 residues. Trimming removed 6 bases from V and 3 bases from J, with 5 bases in between. The CDR3 DNA reads as TGCAGCGTCCGGGACTATGGCTACACCTTC. Protein: CSVRDYGYTF.

This clonotype has a count of ten or more. The V call is TRBV10-3, the J call TRBJ2-7; D may match TRBD1 or TRBD2 (5 bases each). V was clipped by 11 bases and J by 4 bases, with 12 bases between them. The CDR3 totals 11 residues. The germline V gene encodes CDR1 ENHRY and CDR2 SYGVKD. The DNA for the CDR3 is TGTGCCGCCGGGGCAGATTACGAGCAGTACTTC. Translation: CAAGADYEQYF.

This clonotype has a count of ten or more. The rearrangement uses TRBV5-1 and TRBJ2-7; D remains unclear. V lost 1 base, J lost 7 bases, and 9 bases lay in between. Looked up from germline, CDR1 is SGHRS and CDR2 is YFSETQ. The CDR3 extends over 12 amino acids. Here the CDR3 reads CASSLTLEEQYF. DNA for the CDR3: TGCGCCAGCAGCTTGACCCTCGAGGAGCAGTACTTC.

The V call is TRBV2, the J call TRBJ2-6; D uncertain. V was clipped by 8 bases and J by 0 bases, with 8 bases between them. The CDR3 covers 14 residues. Germline CDR1 and CDR2: SNHLY and FYNNEI. CDR3 sequence (DNA): TGTGCCAGCTTAGGGCCCTCTGGGGCCAACGTCCTGACTTTC. This gives the protein CASLGPSGANVLTF.

This clonotype was detected a few times. The chain links TRBV5-1 to TRBJ2-2; D is uncertain. This CDR3 comprises 15 residues. Germline CDR1 SGHRS, CDR2 YFSETQ. The ends were cut back, 0 bases at V and 0 bases at J, with 6 bases in the middle. CDR3 DNA sequence: TGCGCCAGCAGCTTGGCCACCACGAACACCGGGGAGCTGTTTTTT. Translating it yields CASSLATTNTGELFF.

This clonotype was picked up many times. This chain connects TRBV20-1 to TRBJ1-3, with TRBD1 matching over 8 bases. J gave up 5 bases and V 3 bases, and 9 bases lay outside the gene matches. There are 15 residues in the CDR3. Germline V gives CDR1 DFQATT, CDR2 SNEGSKA (reference sequence). This CDR3 is CSASDPGQARNTIYF. CDR3 sequence (DNA): TGCAGTGCTAGTGACCCGGGACAGGCACGAAACACCATATATTTT.

A note on this clonotype: A read error may produce the germline difference seen at one junction end. This chain connects TRBV7-2 to TRBJ2-2, with no clear D. The germline V gene has CDR1 SGHTA and CDR2 FQGNSA. This CDR3 contains 18 residues. Written as DNA, the CDR3 is TGCGCCAGCAGCCAAGATAGGCAGACCCTCCGATGGACCGGGGAGCTGTTTTTT. Translation gives CASSQDRQTLRWTGELFF.

This chain links TRBV10-3 with TRBJ1-1; D gene unclear. V gave up 6 bases and J gave up 0 bases, with 5 bases separating them. Germline CDR1 and CDR2: ENHRY and SYGVKD. The CDR3 covers 12 residues. The CDR3 loop is CAIRQLNTEAFF. CDR3 sequence (DNA): TGTGCCATCAGGCAGCTGAACACTGAAGCTTTCTTT.

This chain uses TRBV2 with TRBJ1-5, with a weak D call TRBD1 (6 bases). Trimming removed 11 bases from V and 7 bases from J, with 24 bases in between. The CDR3 extends over 15 amino acids. Germline values: CDR1 SNHLY, CDR2 FYNNEI. This chain's CDR3 is CASRGDSWRTQPQHF. The CDR3 DNA is TGTGCCTCAAGGGGGGACTCTTGGAGGACGCAGCCCCAGCATTTT.

V is TRBV7-9 and J is TRBJ2-5; D is unresolved. Germline CDR1 is SEHNR and CDR2 is FQNEAQ (reference sequence). V was cut by 0 bases and J by 3 bases, with 11 bases left in between. The CDR3 runs 15 residues. CDR3 nucleotides: TGTGCCAGCAGCTTAGCGAATCGAGAAAAAGAGACCCAGTACTTC. Amino acid sequence: CASSLANREKETQYF.

The chain recombines TRBV19 with TRBJ1-1, with unresolved D. This CDR3 has 13 amino acids. Trimming removed 3 bases from V and 6 bases from J, with 11 bases in between. The germline gives CDR1 LNHDA, CDR2 SQIVND (reference sequence). CDR3 amino acids: CASSIFTGAEAFF. In nucleotides, the CDR3 is TGTGCCAGTAGTATTTTTACTGGGGCTGAAGCTTTCTTT.

This clonotype was seen repeatedly, ten times or more. The CDR3 here is CSALQGRLETQYF. The CDR3, as DNA: TGCAGCGCTCTTCAGGGGAGGCTAGAGACCCAGTACTTC. V usage is TRBV29-1 and J usage is TRBJ2-5; D tentatively reads TRBD1 or TRBD2 (6 bases each). Per the germline V gene, CDR1 is SQVTM and CDR2 is ANQGSEA. Trimming left V 7 bases short and J 4 bases short, with 16 bases between. The CDR3 loop spans 13 amino acids.

This clonotype was observed a handful of times. The chain joins TRBV6-6 to TRBJ1-6; a possible D gene is TRBD1 (5 bases). CDR1 and CDR2 (germline): MNHNY, SVGAGI (reference sequence). The CDR3 is made up of 15 amino acids. V was trimmed by 4 bases and J by 10 bases, leaving 17 bases between them. The CDR3 region has the DNA TGTGCCAGCAGTTGGGAAGGGGCAAAGGGATCACCCCTCCACTTT. Translated, it gives CASSWEGAKGSPLHF.

This clonotype was counted once. The rearrangement uses TRBV29-1 and TRBJ2-5; 7 bases line up with TRBD2. Germline V CDR1 and CDR2: SQVTM, ANQGSEA. This CDR3 is 13 amino acids long. With 6 bases clipped from V and 5 bases from J, the junction kept 9 bases outside the gene matches. Written as DNA, the CDR3 is TGCAGCGTCCGAGACCAGGGAGGGGAGACCCAGTACTTC. It yields the protein CSVRDQGGETQYF.

Regarding this clonotype: Here the CDR3 omits its conserved ending phenylalanine or tryptophan, so a read error is the likely source. The V call is TRBV19, the J call TRBJ1-2; D is ambiguous. CDR1 and CDR2 (germline): LNHDA, SQIVND (reference sequence). This CDR3 is 12 amino acids long. V was pared by 7 bases and J by 4 bases, with 10 bases between. CDR3 coding DNA: TGTGCCAGTACTCCCAGCCGCTATGGCTACACCCTC. Encoded protein: CASTPSRYGYTL.

About this clonotype: This could be a read error, since a much larger clone is one nucleotide away. The chain carries TRBV29-1 and TRBJ1-3, with a weak D call TRBD1 (5 bases). The length of the CDR3 is 13 residues. The V end lost 7 bases, the J end lost 2 bases, and 12 bases lay between the germline ends. Germline V gene sequence: CDR1 SQVTM, CDR2 ANQGSEA. DNA of the CDR3: TGCAGCGGGCTGACAGACGCTGGAAACACCATATATTTT. Protein: CSGLTDAGNTIYF.

This chain joins TRBV9 and TRBJ1-3; TRBD1 aligns across 9 bases. Per germline, CDR1 SGDLS and CDR2 YYNGEE. V lost 7 bases and J lost 8; bases outside the gene matches: 4. There are 12 residues in the CDR3. The CDR3 is CASSRDRDTIYF. The CDR3 nucleotides read TGTGCCAGCTCAAGGGACAGGGACACCATATATTTT.

The chain couples TRBV19 to TRBJ1-1; no definite D call. CDR1 is LNHDA and CDR2 is SQIVND in the germline V gene (reference sequence). V lost 10 bases and J lost 1, with 13 bases in between. CDR3 length equals 13 residues. The CDR3: CATDRSANTEAFF. The CDR3 coding sequence is TGTGCCACGGATAGGTCCGCGAACACTGAAGCTTTCTTT.

The chain is built from TRBV9 and TRBJ1-1; possibly TRBD1 for D (5 bases). The V end was cut by 2 bases, the J end by 4 bases, with 18 bases between. From germline, CDR1 is SGDLS and CDR2 YYNGEE. There are 16 residues in the CDR3. The CDR3 is CASSVGTVNMSTEAFF. The CDR3 DNA reads as TGTGCCAGCAGCGTCGGGACGGTCAACATGAGCACTGAAGCTTTCTTT.

The table lists this clonotype with many counts. The rearrangement joins TRBV10-3 to TRBJ1-1; D unresolved. Trimming took 7 bases from V and 2 from J, leaving 17 bases between them. The CDR3 consists of 15 residues. Germline assignment: CDR1 ENHRY and CDR2 SYGVKD. The CDR3 region has the DNA TGTGCCATCAAGGGAGGAGGGATAGAAAACACTGAAGCTTTCTTT. As protein: CAIKGGGIENTEAFF.